This passage covers 12 T cell receptor beta chains from one sample sequenced in a study of blood T cell repertoires in COVID-19. Sequencing was performed with immunoSEQ multiplex PCR; in TCRdb, only in-frame clones are kept and a portion is missing. The sample yields over 130,000 clones, approximately 88% seen once. Sequences were obtained from peripheral blood. The source of these receptors is a human donor in a cohort sampled during active COVID-19.

This rearrangement joins TRBV27 to TRBJ1-3; 8 bases fit TRBD1. CDR3 length: 16 amino acids. Germline trimming cut 3 bases from V and 4 bases from J; bases unmatched to any gene: 8. Germline V gene lookup returns CDR1 MNHEY and CDR2 SMNVEV (reference sequence). The CDR3 region is CASSFPQGAGGNTIYF. For the CDR3, the DNA is TGTGCCAGCAGTTTTCCTCAGGGGGCGGGCGGAAACACCATATATTTT.

The count of this clone is one. This chain joins TRBV6-6 and TRBJ2-7; no reliable D call. Germline assignment: CDR1 MNHNY and CDR2 SVGAGI (reference sequence). V dropped 7 bases and J dropped 0 bases, with 19 bases sitting between them. The CDR3 extends over 16 amino acids. CDR3 amino acids: CASTLQSSTISYEQYF. The CDR3 coding sequence is TGTGCCAGCACCCTCCAGTCCTCCACGATCTCCTACGAGCAGTACTTC.

This clone was recorded a few times. The rearrangement uses TRBV19 and TRBJ1-6, with D possibly TRBD1 on 6 matching bases. The CDR3 is 16 residues long. The V end was cut by 7 bases, the J end by 0 bases, with 13 bases between. The germline V gene encodes CDR1 LNHDA and CDR2 SQIVND (reference sequence). CDR3 residues: CASMNREVSYNSPLHF. The CDR3 coding sequence is TGTGCCAGTATGAACAGGGAAGTCTCCTATAATTCACCCCTCCACTTT.

V usage is TRBV4-2 and J usage is TRBJ1-3; perhaps TRBD1 as D (6 bases). The germline V gene has CDR1 LGHNA and CDR2 YNFKEQ. The CDR3 has 17 residues. With 0 bases removed from V and 5 bases from J, the gap between germline ends came to 17 bases. CDR3 sequence reads: CASSQDRRQAERNTIYF. The DNA for the CDR3 is TGTGCCAGCAGCCAAGATCGGAGACAGGCGGAGAGAAACACCATATATTTT.

This clone has only a few counts. The V call is TRBV5-1, the J call TRBJ2-7; a weak D match, TRBD1 (6 bases). The V and J ends lost 4 bases and 7 bases respectively, with 18 bases between them. CDR1 is SGHRS and CDR2 is YFSETQ in the germline V gene. This CDR3 is built from 14 residues. The CDR3 region has the DNA TGCGCCAGCAGCCAACAGGGCGGTTCAATTGAGCAGTACTTC. Translation gives CASSQQGGSIEQYF. Variable domain in full (rest from reference TRBV5-1 and TRBJ2-7): KAGVTQTPRYLIKTRGQQVTLSCSPISGHRSVSWYQQTPGQGLQFLFEYFSETQRNKGNFPGRFSGRQFSNSRSEMNVSTLELGDSALYLCASSQQGGSIEQYFGPGTRLTVT.

This clone was observed once. This chain connects TRBV4-1 to TRBJ2-2; D not certain. Germline CDR1 reads MGHRA; CDR2 reads YSYEKL. The CDR3 length is 14 residues. Trimming removed 1 base at V and 7 bases at J, with 10 bases between. The chain's CDR3 is CASSQGSTVGELFF. CDR3 in DNA: TGCGCCAGCAGCCAAGGTAGCACCGTCGGGGAGCTGTTTTTT.

This chain links TRBV24-1 with TRBJ2-1, with D perhaps TRBD1 (5 bases). The CDR3 has 14 amino acids. The germline V gene encodes CDR1 KGHDR and CDR2 SFDVKD. With 1 base removed from V and 7 bases from J, the gap between germline ends came to 10 bases. The CDR3 DNA reads TGTGCCACCAGTGATTTTAGGAAGGGGAATGAGCAGTTCTTC. This codes for CATSDFRKGNEQFF.

The CDR3 DNA follows: TGCGCCAGCAGTTCGACAGGTTACGAGCAGTACTTC. It encodes CASSSTGYEQYF. The chain employs TRBV10-2 and TRBJ2-7, with D perhaps matching TRBD1 (6 bases). V lost 5 bases to trimming and J lost 4 bases, with 9 bases between them. The CDR3 has 12 residues. Germline CDR1 reads WSHSY; CDR2 reads SAAADI.

The chain carries TRBV19 and TRBJ2-5; weak D call: TRBD1 (6 bases). This CDR3 comprises 15 residues. Germline V CDR1 and CDR2: LNHDA, SQIVND (reference sequence). Trimming cost V 4 bases and J 4 bases, with 16 bases left between them. CDR3 residues: CASSNQGNLGETQYF. The DNA of the CDR3 is TGTGCCAGTAGTAATCAGGGGAATTTGGGAGAGACCCAGTACTTC.

A word on this clone: A junction end diverges from the germline sequence, so it may reflect a read error. The J gene is TRBJ2-3, the V gene TRBV7-9, with a weak D call TRBD2 (6 bases). Per germline, CDR1 SEHNR and CDR2 FQNEAQ (reference sequence). The CDR3 covers 16 residues. The CDR3 DNA reads TGTGCCAGAAGCTTGGCCCCTAGCGCGGCCTTTTTAACGCAGTATTTT. Translation gives CARSLAPSAAFLTQYF.

The chain couples TRBV7-3 to TRBJ2-2, with D possibly being TRBD2 (5 bases). Per the germline V gene, CDR1 is SGHTA and CDR2 is FQGTGA. The CDR3 has 14 amino acids. V was trimmed by 5 bases and J by 4 bases, leaving 11 bases between them. The CDR3 coding sequence is TGTGCCAGCAGCCCCACGGGGATCACCGGGGAGCTGTTTTTT. Translation gives CASSPTGITGELFF.

The chain joins TRBV3-1 (or the pseudogene TRBV3-2) to TRBJ1-1; the D is unclear. The CDR3 covers 14 residues. V gave up 1 base and J gave up 1 base, with 7 bases separating them. Germline CDR1 LGHDT, CDR2 YNNKEL (reference sequence). In DNA, the CDR3 is TGTGCCAGCAGCCAAGGACGGGGGAACACTGAAGCTTTCTTT. Its protein is CASSQGRGNTEAFF.